This is a list of T cell receptor beta chains from one sample in a study of human T cells and chemical hapten exposure. TCRdb called the RACE reads again in MiXCR, with one record for every CDR3 protein. The sample contains tens of thousands of distinct CDR3 sequences, roughly a tenth of which appear only once. The sample here was whole blood, taken in connection with sensitization to the hapten diphenylcyclopropenone (DPC). The receptors originated from a middle-aged man with alopecia areata. Some clones in this sample may be carry-over from other donors' samples. Both conserved end residues are part of each CDR3. D genes are given only for firm matches. Clone size is stated in some rows and not others, as once, few, many or a class when expanded.

few | TRBJ1-1 | TRBV7-9 | - | TGTGCCAGCAGCTTAGGTAGGGGTCGGAGAACTGAAGCTTTCTTT | CASSLGRGRRTEAFF
many | TRBJ2-4 | TRBV24-1 | - | TGTGCCACCAGTGATCCAGCCGGGACAAAGGAAGGAGACATTCAGTACTTC | CATSDPAGTKEGDIQYF
- | TRBJ2-1 | TRBV28 | - | TGTGCCAGCATACCCCGGGGGTACAATGAGCAGTTCTTC | CASIPRGYNEQFF
few | TRBJ2-1 | TRBV5-1 | - | TGCGCCAGCAGCCCCCCAGGGAACAATGAGCAGTTCTTC | CASSPPGNNEQFF
few | TRBJ2-3 | TRBV7-9 | - | TGTGCCAGCAGCTTAGAGGGGTCCGGCACAGATACGCAGTATTTT | CASSLEGSGTDTQYF
many | TRBJ2-3 | TRBV24-1 | TRBD2 | TGTGCCACCAGTGAAAGGACTAGCGGGAGATCCACAGATACGCAGTATTTT | CATSERTSGRSTDTQYF
- | TRBJ2-4 | TRBV5-6 | - | TGTGCCAGCAGCTTTGATGTACAGGCGGAAGCCAAAAACATTCAGTACTTC | CASSFDVQAEAKNIQYF
- | TRBJ1-4 | TRBV19 | - | TGTGCCAGTAGTATTGGACGGATTAATGAAAAACTGTTTTTT | CASSIGRINEKLFF
- | TRBJ2-5 | TRBV7-9 | TRBD1 | TGTGCCAGCAGCTTGGACAGGGCGGGGGAGACCCAGTACTTC | CASSLDRAGETQYF
many | TRBJ2-3 | TRBV11-2 | - | TGTGCCAGCAGCTTAAAGATAGGCGTGATGCCAGATACGCAGTATTTT | CASSLKIGVMPDTQYF
- | TRBJ2-7 | TRBV5-1 | TRBD1 | TGCGCCAGCAGCTTGGAACAGGGGGCTTCCTACGAGCAGTACTTC | CASSLEQGASYEQYF
many | TRBJ2-3 | TRBV6-4 | - | TGTGCCAGCAGTGACAGGAGCACAGATACGCAGTATTTT | CASSDRSTDTQYF
few | TRBJ2-3 | TRBV6-5 | - | TGTGCCAGCAGCCAATACGATACGCAGTATTTT | CASSQYDTQYF
many | TRBJ2-1 | TRBV9 | TRBD1 | TGTGCCAGCAGCGTAAGGGGCCAGGGGGCATACAATGAGCAGTTCTTC | CASSVRGQGAYNEQFF
many | TRBJ2-7 | TRBV10-3 | - | TGTGCCATCAGTGAAAGCGGCTCCTACGAGCAGTACTTC | CAISESGSYEQYF
few | TRBJ2-7 | TRBV20-1 | TRBD2 | TGCAGTGCTAGAGGGACTAGTAAGGCCTACGAGCAGTACTTC | CSARGTSKAYEQYF
- | TRBJ2-1 | TRBV7-3 | TRBD1 | TGTGCCAGCAGCTCCCGACAGGGGGCCGATGAGCAGTTCTTC | CASSSRQGADEQFF
many | TRBJ2-2 | TRBV12-3/TRBV12-4 | - | TGTGCCAGCAGCAGCCAAAGCACCGGGGAGCTGTTTTTT | CASSSQSTGELFF
- | TRBJ2-1 | TRBV19 | - | TGTGCCAGTAGTATAAAAGGGCCCAGGCCGGGGGTAGCGAGGCAGTTCTTC | CASSIKGPRPGVARQFF
- | TRBJ2-3 | TRBV7-3 | TRBD1 | TGTGCCAGCAGCCCGGACAGGGTGGGCACAGATACGCAGTATTTT | CASSPDRVGTDTQYF
few | TRBJ2-1 | TRBV3-1 | - | TGTGCCAGCAGCCAAGAACCTAAGACTACCGTATATGAGCAGTTCTTC | CASSQEPKTTVYEQFF
few | TRBJ2-2 | TRBV5-1 | - | TGCGCCACCACACCGGGCTGGGACACCGGGGAGCTGTTTTTT | CATTPGWDTGELFF
- | TRBJ2-7 | TRBV28 | - | TGTGCCAGCAGCTCCGTATTCTACGAGCAGTACTTC | CASSSVFYEQYF
- | TRBJ2-5 | TRBV27 | - | TGTGCCAGCAGTTTAGAAGGGTTCCAAGAGACCCAGTACTTC | CASSLEGFQETQYF
few | TRBJ2-7 | TRBV28 | - | TGTGCCAGCAGTTTAGCCCCCAGGGGGGGGAGCTACGAGCAGTACTTC | CASSLAPRGGSYEQYF
few | TRBJ2-1 | TRBV14 | - | TGTGCCAGCAGCCGTGTGGTTAGCTCCTACAATGAGCAGTTCTTC | CASSRVVSSYNEQFF
many | TRBJ2-4 | TRBV4-1 | - | TGCGCCAGCAGCACTGACAGGAGTGATTGGGCCAAAAACATTCAGTACTTC | CASSTDRSDWAKNIQYF
few | TRBJ2-2 | TRBV4-3 | - | TGCGCCAGCAGCCTGGGAGTTGGCACCGGGGAGCTGTTTTTT | CASSLGVGTGELFF
many | TRBJ2-6 | TRBV25-1 | TRBD2 | TGTGCCAGCTTACCCCCGGGGGGCTCTGGGGCCAACGTCCTGACTTTC | CASLPPGGSGANVLTF
- | TRBJ2-3 | TRBV18 | - | TGTGCCAGCTCACCACCGGCGGGAAGAACAGATACGCAGTATTTT | CASSPPAGRTDTQYF
- | TRBJ2-3 | TRBV20-1 | TRBD2 | TGCAGTGCTAGAGGGACTAGCGGGAGGGCCGGCACAGATACGCAGTATTTT | CSARGTSGRAGTDTQYF
- | TRBJ1-4 | TRBV6-2/TRBV6-3 | - | TGTGCCAGCAGTCGCAGGGGATCAACTAATGAAAAACTGTTTTTT | CASSRRGSTNEKLFF
many | TRBJ2-1 | TRBV11-3 | TRBD2 | TGTGCCAGCAGCTTAGAGACTAGCGGGAGAAATGAGCAGTTCTTC | CASSLETSGRNEQFF